One T cell receptor (beta chain) is described in this entry. CDR1 and CDR2 from the germline V gene are GTSNPN and SVGIG (reference sequence). V shed 0 bases and J shed 8 bases, with 14 bases lying between them. The CDR3 extends over 14 amino acids. The entry originates in a study of blood T cell repertoires in COVID-19. Study information: The origin of the acute and convalescent COVID-19 samples was the United States, Italy and Spain. PBMCs, B-cell-depleted T cells, or T cells were the source of the cDNA or gDNA that made up the material.

Study processing details: It was from reference gene primer amplification that nucleated cell counts were estimated. TCRdb keeps only in-frame clones here, not all; method: immunoSEQ multiplex PCR. The V and J calls and clone size were taken over from that table, and D and trimming were inferred from the DNA. The table has around 62,000 clones, over 75% seen once. The sequenced material came from peripheral blood. The chain recombines TRBV30 with TRBJ2-1, with D possibly being TRBD1 (6 bases). This clonotype originated in a man aged 45-65 years with acute or convalescent COVID-19. The CDR3 region is CAWSVRYRADEQFF. The CDR3 coding sequence is TGTGCCTGGAGTGTACGGTACAGGGCGGATGAGCAGTTCTTC. Combining the CDR3 with reference TRBV30 and TRBJ2-1 gives the whole variable domain SQTIHQWPATLVQPVGSPLSLECTVEGTSNPNLYWYRQAAGRGLQLLFYSVGIGQISSEVPQNLSASRPQDRQFILSSKKLLLSDSGFYLCAWSVRYRADEQFFGPGTRLTVL.